Each of the 4 T cell receptor beta chains below was sequenced from the same sample in a study of Ad26.COV2.S vaccination and SARS-CoV-2 variants. Treatment denoted: around 19 received Ad26.COV2.S at low or high dose, single or two shots; five or six received placebo; per-sample allocation not given. All samples were drawn on day 63, counting from the first vaccine or placebo injection. The assay was immunoSEQ multiplex PCR, and TCRdb's table has in-frame clones only and misses some. The data contain fewer than 400,000 clones, roughly nine tenths of them singletons. Sequencing used peripheral blood, obtained in a trial of Ad26.COV2.S vaccine versus placebo. These receptors were obtained from a person aged 18-60 years who received the Ad26.COV2.S COVID-19 vaccine or a placebo.

J is TRBJ2-7 and V is TRBV7-9; 8 bases are a match to TRBD1. The CDR3 sequence is 17 residues long. Germline V gene lookup returns CDR1 SEHNR and CDR2 FQNEAQ (reference sequence). The V and J ends lost 1 base and 0 bases, in that order; junction bases with no gene match: 8. Here the CDR3 reads CASSLVWGQAFSYEQYF. CDR3 nucleotide sequence: TGTGCCAGCAGCTTAGTCTGGGGACAGGCTTTCTCCTACGAGCAGTACTTC.

CDR3 nucleotide sequence: TGTGCCAGCAGTCCCCTCGGACTCTGGGAGCTGTTTTTT. It codes for CASSPLGLWELFF. V is TRBV27 and J is TRBJ2-2; D might be TRBD2 (5 bases). The ends were cut back, 5 bases at V and 9 bases at J, with 13 bases in the middle. The CDR3 totals 13 residues. Germline values: CDR1 MNHEY, CDR2 SMNVEV (reference sequence).

The genes are TRBV27 and TRBJ1-3, with 10 positions matching TRBD1. Germline V gene lookup returns CDR1 MNHEY and CDR2 SMNVEV (reference sequence). The CDR3 totals 17 residues. J lost 3 bases, V lost 3 bases, and 8 bases had no gene match. The CDR3 loop reads CASSLGGQGVFGNTIYF. The CDR3 nucleotides read TGTGCCAGCAGTTTGGGAGGACAGGGGGTTTTTGGAAACACCATATATTTT.

The genes are TRBV2 and TRBJ2-3; D is uncertain. CDR1 and CDR2 from the germline V gene are SNHLY and FYNNEI. V lost 7 bases, J lost 5 bases, and 16 bases lay in between. This CDR3 region has 14 residues. CDR3 in amino acids: CASIRTERRDTQYF. The CDR3 DNA sequence: TGTGCCAGCATCAGGACCGAAAGGAGAGATACGCAGTATTTT.